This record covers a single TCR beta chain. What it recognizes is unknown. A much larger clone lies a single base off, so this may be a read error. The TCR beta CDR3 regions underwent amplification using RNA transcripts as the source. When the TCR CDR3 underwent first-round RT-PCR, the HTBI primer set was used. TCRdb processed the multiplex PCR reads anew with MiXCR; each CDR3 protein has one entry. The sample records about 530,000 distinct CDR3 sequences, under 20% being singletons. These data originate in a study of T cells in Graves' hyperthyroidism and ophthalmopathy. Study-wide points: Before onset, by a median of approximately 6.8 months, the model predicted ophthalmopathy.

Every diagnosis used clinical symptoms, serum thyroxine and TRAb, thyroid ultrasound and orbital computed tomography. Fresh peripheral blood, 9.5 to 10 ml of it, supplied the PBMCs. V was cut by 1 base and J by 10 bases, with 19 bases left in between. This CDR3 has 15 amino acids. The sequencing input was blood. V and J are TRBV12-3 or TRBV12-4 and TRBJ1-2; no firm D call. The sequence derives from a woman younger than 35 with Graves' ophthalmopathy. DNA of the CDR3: TGTGCCAGCAGTTTAGGCGGCGGGCTGGCCCCTGTCTACACCTTC. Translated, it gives CASSLGGGLAPVYTF.